One sample yielded the 19 T cell receptor beta chains listed below, sequenced in a study of technical replicates of blood from several donors. Generated by immunoSEQ multiplex PCR, the TCRdb table keeps only in-frame clones and is missing some. Here the sample spans about 70,000 clones, 80% to 95% being singletons. The sequenced material came from PBMCs. The source is a human donor in good health. Some clones in this sample may be carry-over from other donors' samples.

The chain employs TRBV11-2 and TRBJ2-3, with 10 bases that match TRBD2. Losses at the gene ends were 6 bases for V and 5 bases for J; bases not matched to a gene: 8. The germline V gene has CDR1 SGHAT and CDR2 FQNNGV. The CDR3 is made up of 15 amino acids. The chain's CDR3 is CASSFPGLARDTQYF. The CDR3 region has the DNA TGTGCCAGCAGTTTCCCGGGACTAGCGAGAGATACGCAGTATTTT.

The genes are TRBV29-1 and TRBJ1-1, with TRBD1 identical over 10 bases. This CDR3 region has 13 residues. Trimming took 6 bases from V and 6 from J; bases not matched to a gene: 7. CDR1 and CDR2 from the germline V gene are SQVTM and ANQGSEA. The CDR3 region is CSVTRDRGAEAFF. The CDR3 DNA reads as TGCAGCGTCACCCGGGACAGGGGAGCTGAAGCTTTCTTT. Looking up the rest from reference TRBV29-1 and TRBJ1-1 gives the full variable domain: SAVISQKPSRDICQRGTSLTIQCQVDSQVTMMFWYRQQPGQSLTLIATANQGSEATYESGFVIDKFPISRPNLTFSTLTVSNMSPEDSSIYLCSVTRDRGAEAFFGQGTRLTVV.

The rearrangement links TRBV19 to TRBJ2-7; the D gene is possibly TRBD2 (6 bases). V lost 11 bases, J lost 0 bases, and 14 bases lay in between. CDR1 LNHDA and CDR2 SQIVND come from the germline V gene (reference sequence). This CDR3 comprises 13 residues. For the CDR3, the DNA is TGTGCCCTTCCTGCGGAGGGCTCCTACGAGCAGTACTTC. Protein sequence: CALPAEGSYEQYF.

On this clone itself: A much larger clone is a single base away; this may be a read error. J is TRBJ1-1 and V is TRBV5-5; 9 nucleotides match TRBD1. Unmatched junction bases numbered 5, after V lost 4 bases and J lost 4 bases. The CDR3 contains 14 residues. Germline V gene sequence: CDR1 SGHKS, CDR2 YYEKEE (reference sequence). The CDR3 spells CASSLRDRATEAFF. The CDR3 DNA sequence: TGTGCCAGCAGCCTCCGGGACAGGGCCACTGAAGCTTTCTTT.

V usage is TRBV5-1 and J usage is TRBJ2-1; the match to TRBD2 covers 7 bases. CDR1 SGHRS and CDR2 YFSETQ come from the germline V gene. The CDR3 loop spans 16 amino acids. J lost 4 bases, V lost 0 bases, and 7 bases had no gene match. The DNA for the CDR3 is TGCGCCAGCAGCTTGGGGGGGGGTTTATTGTACAATGAGCAGTTCTTC. It encodes CASSLGGGLLYNEQFF.

In DNA form, the CDR3 reads TGTGCCACCAGCAGAGATGCAGGAACCTACGAGCAGTACTTC. Encoded protein: CATSRDAGTYEQYF. The rearrangement joins TRBV15 to TRBJ2-7; D not resolved. The CDR3 loop spans 14 amino acids. Trimming cost V 0 bases and J 2 bases, with 8 bases left between them. CDR1 and CDR2 (germline): LNHNV, YYDKDF (reference sequence).

This clone is medium-sized (0.01 to 0.1%). At one boundary the junction diverges from the germline segment, which might be a read error. The chain uses TRBV7-2 and TRBJ2-7; D possibly uses TRBD1 or TRBD2 (7 bases each). The CDR3 runs to 14 residues. CDR1 and CDR2 from the germline V gene are SGHTA and FQGNSA. The CDR3 is CASRLGGGSYEQYF. The CDR3 DNA sequence: TGTGCCAGCAGATTAGGGGGCGGGAGCTACGAGCAGTACTTC.

The genes are TRBV12-2 and TRBJ2-1; TRBD2 reflects the table's D call only, with no check against the DNA. TRBV12-2 is described as a pseudogene. This CDR3 has 17 residues. CDR3 in amino acids: CASRPAGLAGGARSSFF. The CDR3 nucleotides read TGTGCAAGTCGCCCGGCGGGACTAGCGGGAGGAGCACGGAGCTCGTTCTTC.

The CDR3 DNA reads TGTGCCAGCAGCCTGCAGGGAGATACGCAGTATTTT. Translated, it gives CASSLQGDTQYF. V gene TRBV7-2 combines with J gene TRBJ2-3; D may be TRBD1 (5 bases). Trimming removed 5 bases at V and 5 bases at J, with 8 bases between. The V gene's germline CDR1 is SGHTA and CDR2 FQGNSA. The CDR3 spans 12 residues.

The J gene is TRBJ1-2, the V gene TRBV9, with D perhaps TRBD1 (6 bases). The CDR3 spans 13 residues. Germline V gene sequence: CDR1 SGDLS, CDR2 YYNGEE. V was cut by 0 bases and J by 8 bases, with 11 bases left in between. CDR3: CASSVEQGEGYTF. The CDR3 coding sequence is TGTGCCAGCAGCGTAGAACAGGGAGAGGGCTACACCTTC.

The rearrangement links TRBV4-1 to TRBJ2-7, with D perhaps matching TRBD1 (5 bases). The CDR3 totals 13 residues. Trimming stripped 4 bases from V and 3 bases from J, with 10 bases between. Germline loops: CDR1 MGHRA, CDR2 YSYEKL. The CDR3 loop reads CASSRGQNYEQYF. CDR3 in DNA: TGCGCCAGCAGCCGGGGCCAGAACTACGAGCAGTACTTC.

This clone was observed a single time. The chain couples TRBV7-2 to TRBJ2-7; 9 positions match TRBD2. The CDR3 contains 16 residues. Germline assignment: CDR1 SGHTA and CDR2 FQGNSA. Trimming removed 1 base from V and 0 bases from J; junction bases left unmatched: 4. CDR3 residues: CASSLEVAGDSYEQYF. The CDR3 DNA reads TGTGCCAGCAGCTTAGAAGTAGCGGGAGACTCCTACGAGCAGTACTTC.

This clone was seen just once. This chain uses TRBV5-4 with TRBJ2-6; 7 bases match TRBD1. There are 18 residues in the CDR3. Germline V lookup: CDR1 SGHNT, CDR2 YYREEE (reference sequence). The V and J ends lost 4 bases and 1 base, in that order; junction bases with no gene match: 11. The CDR3 region is CASSPPGQTISGANVLTF. DNA of the CDR3: TGTGCCAGCAGCCCGCCGGGACAGACAATATCTGGGGCCAACGTCCTGACTTTC.

The chain carries TRBV7-3 and TRBJ2-1; TRBD2 aligns across 8 bases. Germline V gene sequence: CDR1 SGHTA, CDR2 FQGTGA. The trim removed 3 bases at V and 0 bases at J, leaving 1 base unmatched. The CDR3 contains 15 residues. CDR3 nucleotides: TGTGCCAGCAGCTTCAGCGGGAGCTCCTACAATGAGCAGTTCTTC. Translating it yields CASSFSGSSYNEQFF.

The V call is TRBV9, the J call TRBJ2-3; 10 bases agree with TRBD2. V was pared by 3 bases and J by 3 bases, with 7 bases of the junction left unmatched. The CDR3 runs to 16 residues. Germline V CDR1 and CDR2: SGDLS, YYNGEE. The CDR3 DNA reads TGTGCCAGCAGCGCTCCGAGCGGGGGGGCAACAGATACGCAGTATTTT. Translated, it gives CASSAPSGGATDTQYF. The variable domain in full, completed from reference TRBV9 and TRBJ2-3, reads DSGVTQTPKHLITATGQRVTLRCSPRSGDLSVYWYQQSLDQGLQFLIQYYNGEERAKGNILERFSAQQFPDLHSELNLSSLELGDSALYFCASSAPSGGATDTQYFGPGTRLTVL.

J is TRBJ2-3 and V is TRBV9; D perhaps matches TRBD2 (7 bases). CDR1 is SGDLS, CDR2 YYNGEE, per germline. The CDR3 runs 16 residues. Trimming left V 1 base short and J 2 bases short, with 14 bases between. CDR3 DNA sequence: TGTGCCAGCAGCGTAAAGGGCGGGGGCTTCACAGATACGCAGTATTTT. It specifies CASSVKGGGFTDTQYF.

The chain uses TRBV30 and TRBJ1-1; 8 nucleotides align to TRBD1. J gave up 11 bases and V 0 bases, and 2 bases lay outside the gene matches. Germline assignment: CDR1 GTSNPN and CDR2 SVGIG (reference sequence). CDR3 length: 11 amino acids. The CDR3 spells CAWSVRDRAFF. CDR3 in DNA: TGTGCCTGGAGTGTAAGGGACAGGGCTTTCTTT.

This rearrangement joins TRBV20-1 to TRBJ1-2; D might be TRBD1 (6 bases). The V gene lost 6 bases and the J gene lost 8 bases, with 13 bases spanning the gap. This CDR3 is 11 amino acids long. The germline V gene encodes CDR1 DFQATT and CDR2 SNEGSKA (reference sequence). This CDR3 reads CSAPRGQGYTF. CDR3 coding DNA: TGCAGTGCACCGCGGGGGCAGGGCTACACCTTC.

V gene TRBV27 combines with J gene TRBJ2-7, with D unresolved. This CDR3 has 15 amino acids. The V gene's germline CDR1 is MNHEY and CDR2 SMNVEV (reference sequence). V was clipped by 5 bases and J by 0 bases, with 14 bases between them. The chain's CDR3 is CASSPRGAVSYEQYF. In nucleotides, the CDR3 is TGTGCCAGCAGTCCCCGAGGTGCGGTCTCCTACGAGCAGTACTTC.